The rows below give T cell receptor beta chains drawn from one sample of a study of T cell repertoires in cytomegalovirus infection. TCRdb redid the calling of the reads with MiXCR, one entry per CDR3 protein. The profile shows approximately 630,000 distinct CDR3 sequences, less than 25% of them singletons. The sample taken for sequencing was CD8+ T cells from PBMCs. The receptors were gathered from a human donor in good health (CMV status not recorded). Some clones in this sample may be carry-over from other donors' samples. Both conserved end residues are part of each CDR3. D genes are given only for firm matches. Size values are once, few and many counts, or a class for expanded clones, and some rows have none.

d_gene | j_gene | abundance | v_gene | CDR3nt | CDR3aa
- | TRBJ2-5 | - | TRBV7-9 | TGTGCCAGCAGCTCATCGACAGCTGCCCGGCAAAGGGAGACCCAGTACTTC | CASSSSTAARQRETQYF
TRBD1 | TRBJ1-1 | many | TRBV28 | TGTGCCAGCAGGGAGGACAGGTTGAACACTGAAGCTTTCTTT | CASREDRLNTEAFF
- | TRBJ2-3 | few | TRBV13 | TGTGCCAGCAGCTTAGGAGCCAACAAAGATACGCAGTATTTT | CASSLGANKDTQYF
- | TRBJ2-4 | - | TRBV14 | TGTGCCAGCAGCCAAGGGGATCGGGCCAAAAACATTCAGTACTTC | CASSQGDRAKNIQYF
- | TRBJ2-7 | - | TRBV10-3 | TGTGCCATCAGTGAGGAGTCAGGGCCCTACGAGCAGTACTTC | CAISEESGPYEQYF
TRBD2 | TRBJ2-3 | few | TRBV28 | TGTGCCAGCAGTTTCATAGCGGGGGGGCGCGATACGCAGTATTTT | CASSFIAGGRDTQYF
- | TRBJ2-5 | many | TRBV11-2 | TGTGCCAGCAGCTTGGCAGGGTGGGAGACCCAGTACTTC | CASSLAGWETQYF
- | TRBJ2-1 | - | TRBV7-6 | TGTGCCAGCACCCCCTGGGATGTCAATGAGCAGTTCTTC | CASTPWDVNEQFF
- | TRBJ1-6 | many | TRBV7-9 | TGTGCCAGCAGCGCCGACAGCTATAATTCACCCCTCCACTTT | CASSADSYNSPLHF
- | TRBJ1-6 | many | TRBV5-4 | TGTGCCAGCAGCAAGGACAGCCTCGATTCACCCCTCCACTTT | CASSKDSLDSPLHF
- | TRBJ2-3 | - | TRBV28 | TGTGCCAGCAGTCCAGACAGCCGCACAGATACGCAGTATTTT | CASSPDSRTDTQYF
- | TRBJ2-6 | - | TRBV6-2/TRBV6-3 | TGTGCCAGCAGTTATGACAGTCCAAGCTCTGGGGCCAACGTCCTGACTTTC | CASSYDSPSSGANVLTF
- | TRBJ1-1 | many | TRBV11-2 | TGTGCCAGCAGCCCCCCTCAACAGGGAAGGATAACTGAAGCTTTCTTT | CASSPPQQGRITEAFF
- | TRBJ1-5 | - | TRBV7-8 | TGTGCCAGCAGCTTAGATGGCAGGCTCAATCAGCCCCAGCATTTT | CASSLDGRLNQPQHF
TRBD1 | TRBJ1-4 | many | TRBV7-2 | TGTGCCAGCAGCCTTTCCGGGACAGGGTTAGCTAATGAAAAACTGTTTTTT | CASSLSGTGLANEKLFF
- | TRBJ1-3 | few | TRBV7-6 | TGTGCCAGCAGTGACACGATGGGACACCAGATTCAACCTGGAAACACCATATATTTT | CASSDTMGHQIQPGNTIYF
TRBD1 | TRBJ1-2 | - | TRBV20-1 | TGCAGTGCTAGAGAGGACAGGGGGAGGGCTAACTATGGCTACACCTTC | CSAREDRGRANYGYTF
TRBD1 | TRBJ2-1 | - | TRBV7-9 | TGTGCCAGCAGCCCCCATCCTGACAGGGGGGTCTTAGGTGAGCAGTTCTTC | CASSPHPDRGVLGEQFF
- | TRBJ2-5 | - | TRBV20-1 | TGCAGTGCTGCTGCTCTACGGGGGCGCCAAGAGACCCAGTACTTC | CSAAALRGRQETQYF
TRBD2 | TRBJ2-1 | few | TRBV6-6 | TGTGCCAGCAGGGGACTAGCGGGGGGGAGCTCCTACAATGAGCAGTTCTTC | CASRGLAGGSSYNEQFF
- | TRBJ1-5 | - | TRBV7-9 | TGTGCCAGCAGTTCTTCCGGGACACCTAATCAGCCCCAGCATTTT | CASSSSGTPNQPQHF
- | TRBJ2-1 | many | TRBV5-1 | TGCGCCAGCAGCTTGGAGCACAGGGGACTTTACAATGAGCAGTTCTTC | CASSLEHRGLYNEQFF
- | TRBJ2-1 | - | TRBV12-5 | TGTGCTAGTGGTCCCGTTGGGGCGGAATACAATGAGCAGTTCTTC | CASGPVGAEYNEQFF
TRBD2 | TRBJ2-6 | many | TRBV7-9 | TGTGCCAGCAGCCGCGGGGGAGTAACTGGGGCCAACGTCCTGACTTTC | CASSRGGVTGANVLTF
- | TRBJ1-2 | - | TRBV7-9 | TGTGCCAGCAGCCACGGATACCAGGGGTACACCTTC | CASSHGYQGYTF
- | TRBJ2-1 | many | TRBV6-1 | TGTGCCAGCAGTGGACGGGACGATAGACTAGGTCCATACAATGAGCAGTTCTTC | CASSGRDDRLGPYNEQFF
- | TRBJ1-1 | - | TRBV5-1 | TGCGCCAGCAGCCTGGAATTTAAGGACTCAAACACTGAAGCTTTCTTT | CASSLEFKDSNTEAFF
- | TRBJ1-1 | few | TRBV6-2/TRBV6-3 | TGTGCCAGCAGTAGGGGCCCCAACACTGAAGCTTTCTTT | CASSRGPNTEAFF
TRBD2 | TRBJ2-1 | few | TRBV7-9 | TGTGCCAGCAGCCCACGGGGGGGTTTTGAGCAGTTCTTC | CASSPRGGFEQFF
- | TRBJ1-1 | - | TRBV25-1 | TGTGCCAGACGTTTTGGCAGGCCTGCTGAAGCTTTCTTT | CARRFGRPAEAFF
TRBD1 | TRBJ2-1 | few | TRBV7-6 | TGTGCCAGCAGTCCGGGGACAGGGGGCACTTACGGCAATGAGCAGTTCTTC | CASSPGTGGTYGNEQFF
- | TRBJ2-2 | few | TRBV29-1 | TGCAGCGTTGGGGCGGGCACCGGGGAGCTGTTTTTT | CSVGAGTGELFF
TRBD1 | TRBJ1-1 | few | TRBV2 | TGTGCCAGCAGTCGGACAGGGGTAGGGTACACTGAAGCTTTCTTT | CASSRTGVGYTEAFF
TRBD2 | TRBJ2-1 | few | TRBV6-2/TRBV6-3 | TGTGCCAGCCTCTTTCGGGGAGCGGGGAAGGATGAGCAGTTCTTC | CASLFRGAGKDEQFF
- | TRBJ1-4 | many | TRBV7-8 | TGTGCCAGCAGCTTAATGGCCCAGGCTAATGAAAAACTGTTTTTT | CASSLMAQANEKLFF
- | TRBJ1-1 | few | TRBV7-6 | TGTGCCAGCAGCTCCTTAGCTTTCTTT | CASSSLAFF
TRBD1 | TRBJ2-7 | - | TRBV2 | TGTGCCAGCAGTGAAACAGGGACACACAGGGGCTACGAGCAGTACTTC | CASSETGTHRGYEQYF